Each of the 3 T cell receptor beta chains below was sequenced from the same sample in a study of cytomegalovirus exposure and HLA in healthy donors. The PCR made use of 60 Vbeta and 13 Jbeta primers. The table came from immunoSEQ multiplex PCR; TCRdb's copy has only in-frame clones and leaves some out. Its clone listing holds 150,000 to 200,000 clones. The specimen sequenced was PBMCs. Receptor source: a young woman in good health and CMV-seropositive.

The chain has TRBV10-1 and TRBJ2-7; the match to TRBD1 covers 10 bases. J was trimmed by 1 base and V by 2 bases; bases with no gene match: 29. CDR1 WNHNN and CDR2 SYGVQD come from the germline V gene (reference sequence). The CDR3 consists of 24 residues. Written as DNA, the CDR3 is TGCGCCAGCAGTGAGAGGGTCGTCGGACAGGGGGAAAGGGATCGATCCGAGGGGTCCTACGAGCAGTACTTC. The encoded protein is CASSERVVGQGERDRSEGSYEQYF.

As DNA, the CDR3 is TGTGCCAGCAGCTCTACACAGAGCAATCAGCCCCAGCATTTT. Translated, it gives CASSSTQSNQPQHF. The chain links TRBV5-6 to TRBJ1-5; D is ambiguous. Germline loops: CDR1 SGHDT, CDR2 YYEEEE. The CDR3 has 14 amino acids. Trimming cost V 3 bases and J 1 base, with 8 bases left between them.

The CDR3 loop is CASSLATGGIGYEQYF. The CDR3, as DNA: TGTGCCAGCAGCTTAGCAACGGGGGGTATCGGATACGAGCAGTACTTC. The chain joins TRBV7-6 to TRBJ2-7, with 7 bases aligning to TRBD2. Germline V gene data show CDR1 as SGHVS and CDR2 as FNYEAQ. The CDR3 has 16 amino acids. After removal of 0 bases from V and 4 bases from J, the junction contained 9 bases not matched to a gene.